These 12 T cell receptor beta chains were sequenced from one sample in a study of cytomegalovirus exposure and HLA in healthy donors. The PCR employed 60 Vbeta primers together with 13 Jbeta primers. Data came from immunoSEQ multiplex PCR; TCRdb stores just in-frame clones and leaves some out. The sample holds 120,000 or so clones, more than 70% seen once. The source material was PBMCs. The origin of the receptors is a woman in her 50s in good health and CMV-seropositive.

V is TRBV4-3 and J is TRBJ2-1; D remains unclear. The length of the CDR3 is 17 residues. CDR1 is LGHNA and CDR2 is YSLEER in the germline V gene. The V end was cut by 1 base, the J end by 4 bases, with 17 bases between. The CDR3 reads CASSQGIGLPGYNEQFF. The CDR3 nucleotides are TGCGCCAGCAGCCAAGGGATTGGCCTCCCGGGTTACAATGAGCAGTTCTTC.

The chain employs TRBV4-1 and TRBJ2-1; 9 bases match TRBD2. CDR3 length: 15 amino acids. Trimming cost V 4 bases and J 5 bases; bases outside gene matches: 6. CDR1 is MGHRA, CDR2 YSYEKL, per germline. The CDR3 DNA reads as TGCGCCAGCAGCCCTCACGGGACTAGCAACAATGAGCAGTTCTTC. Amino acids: CASSPHGTSNNEQFF.

The CDR3 coding sequence is TGTGCCAGCAGCTCATACAGGGACACAGATACGCAGTATTTT. Protein sequence: CASSSYRDTDTQYF. The chain employs TRBV7-2 and TRBJ2-3, with D perhaps TRBD1 (6 bases). CDR3 length equals 14 residues. Per germline, CDR1 SGHTA and CDR2 FQGNSA. The V end was cut by 4 bases, the J end by 2 bases, with 10 bases between. Together with reference TRBV7-2 and TRBJ2-3, the CDR3 gives the full variable domain: GAGVSQSPSNKVTEKGKDVELRCDPISGHTALYWYRQSLGQGLEFLIYFQGNSAPDKSGLPSDRFSAERTGGSVSTLTIQRTQQEDSAVYLCASSSYRDTDTQYFGPGTRLTVL.

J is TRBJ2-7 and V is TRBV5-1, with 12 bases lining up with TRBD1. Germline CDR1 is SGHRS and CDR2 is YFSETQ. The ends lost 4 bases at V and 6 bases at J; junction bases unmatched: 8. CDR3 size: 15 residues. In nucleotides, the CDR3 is TGCGCCAGCAGCGACTCCGGGACAGGGGGCGGCGAGCAGTACTTC. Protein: CASSDSGTGGGEQYF.

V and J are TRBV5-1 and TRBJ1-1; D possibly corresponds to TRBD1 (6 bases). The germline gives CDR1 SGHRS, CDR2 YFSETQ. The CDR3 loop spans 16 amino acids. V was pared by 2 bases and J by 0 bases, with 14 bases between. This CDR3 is CASSLLGQHMNTEAFF. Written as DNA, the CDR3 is TGCGCCAGCAGCTTACTAGGACAGCATATGAACACTGAAGCTTTCTTT.

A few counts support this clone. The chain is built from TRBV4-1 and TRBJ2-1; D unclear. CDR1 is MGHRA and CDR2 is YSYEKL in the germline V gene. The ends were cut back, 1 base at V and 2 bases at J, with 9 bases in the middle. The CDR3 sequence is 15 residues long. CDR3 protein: CASSQVQQTYNEQFF. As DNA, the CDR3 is TGCGCCAGCAGCCAAGTACAACAGACCTACAATGAGCAGTTCTTC.

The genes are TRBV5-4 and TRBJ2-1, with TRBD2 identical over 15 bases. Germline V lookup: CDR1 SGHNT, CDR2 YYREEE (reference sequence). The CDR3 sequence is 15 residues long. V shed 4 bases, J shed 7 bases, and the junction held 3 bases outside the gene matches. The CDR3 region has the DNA TGTGCCAGCAGCATGGGACTAGCGGGGGGAAATGAGCAGTTCTTC. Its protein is CASSMGLAGGNEQFF.

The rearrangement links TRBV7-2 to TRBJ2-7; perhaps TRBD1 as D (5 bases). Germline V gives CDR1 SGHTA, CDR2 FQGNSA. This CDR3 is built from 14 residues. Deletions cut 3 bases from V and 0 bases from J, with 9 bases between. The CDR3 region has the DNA TGTGCCAGCAGCTTCGCCAGGGACTCCTACGAGCAGTACTTC. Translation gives CASSFARDSYEQYF.

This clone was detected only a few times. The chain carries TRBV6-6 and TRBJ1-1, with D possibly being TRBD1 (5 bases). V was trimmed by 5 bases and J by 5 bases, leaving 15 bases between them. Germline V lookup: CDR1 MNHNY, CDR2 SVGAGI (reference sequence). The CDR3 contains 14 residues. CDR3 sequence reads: CASSETSPGTEAFF. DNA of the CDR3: TGTGCCAGCAGTGAGACTTCCCCAGGGACTGAAGCTTTCTTT.

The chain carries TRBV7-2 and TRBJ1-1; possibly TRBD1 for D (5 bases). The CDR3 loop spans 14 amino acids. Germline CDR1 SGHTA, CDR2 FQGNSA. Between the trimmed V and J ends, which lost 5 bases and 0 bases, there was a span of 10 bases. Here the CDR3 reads CASSLRGLNTEAFF. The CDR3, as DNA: TGTGCCAGCAGCCTGCGGGGCTTGAACACTGAAGCTTTCTTT.

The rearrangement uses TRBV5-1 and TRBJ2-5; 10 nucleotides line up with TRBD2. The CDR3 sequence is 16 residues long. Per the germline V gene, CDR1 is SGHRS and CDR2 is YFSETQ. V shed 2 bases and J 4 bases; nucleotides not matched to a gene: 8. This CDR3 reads CASSFRASGGGETQYF. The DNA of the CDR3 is TGCGCCAGCAGCTTCCGGGCTAGCGGGGGTGGAGAGACCCAGTACTTC.

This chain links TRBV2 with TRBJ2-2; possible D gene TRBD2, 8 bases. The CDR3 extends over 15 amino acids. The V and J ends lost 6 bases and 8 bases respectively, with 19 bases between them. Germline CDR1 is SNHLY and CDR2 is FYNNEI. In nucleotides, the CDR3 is TGTGCCAGCAGGACAGGGAAGCGGGAGCCGGGGGAGCTGTTTTTT. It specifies CASRTGKREPGELFF.